The clone carrying this T cell receptor beta chain was picked up many times. The source of the sample is a study of T-cell reconstitution after alpha-beta-depleted transplantation in children. CDR3 length equals 14 residues. Germline CDR1 DFQATT, CDR2 SNEGSKA (reference sequence). Trimming took 5 bases from V and 5 from J, leaving 17 bases between them. Unique molecular identifiers tagged the TCRbeta library. A single record per CDR3 protein comes from TCRdb applying MiXCR to the PCR reads. The sample lists about 230,000 distinct CDR3 sequences; about 11% were seen once. The sequences come from PBMCs, collected before TCRalphabeta/CD19-depleted stem cell transplant. The chain combines TRBV20-1 with TRBJ2-3; weak D call: TRBD2 (7 bases). The clonotype originates from a child less than two years old with acute myeloid leukemia, due to receive a stem cell transplant. CDR3 residues: CSAELGGPGDTQYF. CDR3 in DNA: TGCAGTGCTGAACTGGGGGGGCCGGGAGATACGCAGTATTTT.